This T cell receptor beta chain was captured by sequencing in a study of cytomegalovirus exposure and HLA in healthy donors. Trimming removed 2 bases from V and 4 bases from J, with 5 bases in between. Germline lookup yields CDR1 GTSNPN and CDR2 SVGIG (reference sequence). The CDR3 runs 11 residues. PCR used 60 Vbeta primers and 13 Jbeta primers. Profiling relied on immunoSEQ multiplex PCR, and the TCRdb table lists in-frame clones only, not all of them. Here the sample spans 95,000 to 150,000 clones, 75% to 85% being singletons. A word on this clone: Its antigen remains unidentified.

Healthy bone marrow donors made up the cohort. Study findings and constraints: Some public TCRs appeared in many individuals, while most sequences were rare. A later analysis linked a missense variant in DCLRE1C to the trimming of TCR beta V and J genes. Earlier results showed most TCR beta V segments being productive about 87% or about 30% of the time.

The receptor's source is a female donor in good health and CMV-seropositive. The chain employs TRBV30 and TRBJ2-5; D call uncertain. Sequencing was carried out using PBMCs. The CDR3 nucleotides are TGTGCCTGGAGTCTTTTAGAGACCCAGTACTTC. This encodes CAWSLLETQYF.